This T cell receptor (beta chain) came from a study of T cell responses to AZD1222 COVID-19 vaccine. This CDR3 has 12 residues. Germline CDR1 SGHAT, CDR2 FQNNGV. Trimming left V 6 bases short and J 10 bases short, with 13 bases between. TCRdb keeps only in-frame clones here, not all; method: immunoSEQ multiplex PCR. The repertoire includes around 140,000 clones, over 90% of them detected once, and 5% to 6.5% sits in the top ten. This clonotype was obtained from an adult in good health. V and J are TRBV11-2 and TRBJ2-1; D is unresolved. This specimen consisted of peripheral blood, obtained on day 0 of AZD1222 vaccination. CDR3 amino acids: CASSRWTNEQFF. The CDR3, as DNA: TGTGCCAGCAGTCGTTGGACCAACGAGCAGTTCTTC.